This TCR beta chain was recovered during a study of cytotoxic CD8 clonotypes in ibrutinib-treated CLL. Study details: Of the patients, 10 to 12 were relapsed/refractory, approximately 15 treatment-naive and 17 to 18 IGHV unmutated. The study's findings and limits: Clonality went higher at ibrutinib response and then dropped back toward baseline at progression. Age-matched healthy donor levels were exceeded by baseline clonality, which tracked circulating CD8+ T-cell counts. Public clonotypes were seen rarely and were contracted or stable on treatment.

The repertoire was sequenced with immunoSEQ multiplex PCR; TCRdb's copy has only in-frame clones and lacks some. The sample has about 310,000 clones; roughly 79% are singletons. The CDR3 totals 15 residues. V lost 4 bases and J lost 2, with 14 bases in between. In the case of this clone: The antigen is not known.

This TCR came from a human donor with chronic lymphocytic leukemia. Source: PBMCs, taken before ibrutinib treatment. The chain has TRBV23-1 and TRBJ1-1, with D possibly being TRBD1 (5 bases). TRBV23-1 is filed as an ORF, its function uncertain. This CDR3 is CASSPLGHLNTEAFF. In nucleotides, the CDR3 is TGCGCCAGCAGTCCTCTGGGGCACCTAAACACTGAAGCTTTCTTT.